This TCR beta chain is drawn from a study of cytomegalovirus exposure and HLA in healthy donors. Study-wide findings and caveats: Prediction of most subjects' HLA-A and HLA-B alleles by TCR beta sequences was reportedly accurate.

Remarks on this clone: Its matching antigen is unknown.

The PCR used 60 Vbeta and 13 Jbeta primers. Generated by immunoSEQ multiplex PCR, the TCRdb table keeps only in-frame clones and is missing some. The repertoire has fewer than 100,000 clones, roughly 80% of them found once; the top ten carry roughly 2%. Source material: PBMCs. This TCR came from a man aged 35-49 years in good health and CMV-seronegative.

This chain's CDR3 is CASSWGSGQGVEQYF. The DNA for the CDR3 is TGTGCCAGCAGCTGGGGATCGGGACAGGGAGTCGAGCAGTACTTC. The rearrangement joins TRBV7-2 to TRBJ2-7, with 9 bases matching TRBD1. The CDR3 sequence is 15 residues long. Germline values: CDR1 SGHTA, CDR2 FQGNSA. The junction had 10 bases not matched to a gene; V was cut back by 4 bases and J by 6 bases.